The T cell receptor (beta chain) described here comes from a study of shared clonotypes between healthy human individuals. Donors comprised only Caucasian adults living in Nashville, Tennessee. Only in-frame clones appear in the TCRdb table, and some are missing; sequencing was by immunoSEQ multiplex PCR. The top ten clones hold 10% of a sample with some 350,000 clones, around 67% of them seen once. The sequence was obtained from a man aged 25 to 45 in good health. The sequencing sample was made of memory CD4+ T cells sorted from blood. Subset defined: CD45RA-negative fraction.

CDR3 in DNA: TGCGCCAGCAGCCCGGGACTACTCTACACAGATACGCAGTATTTT. Protein product: CASSPGLLYTDTQYF. V and J are TRBV5-1 and TRBJ2-3; 7 nucleotides align to TRBD2. This CDR3 is 15 amino acids long. Germline CDR1 reads SGHRS; CDR2 reads YFSETQ. With V trimmed by 4 bases and J by 2 bases, 7 bases remained unmatched.